These T cell receptor beta chains were read from a single sample in a study of control samples from healthy donors and cancer patients. Produced via immunoSEQ multiplex PCR; TCRdb's table is partial and in-frame only. The table records 100,000 to 150,000 clones, over 75% of them present only once. The sequenced sample was blood. The receptors here all came from a man aged 35-49 years in good health. CDR3s include the opening cysteine and the closing phenylalanine or tryptophan. Fields, in order: J gene, D gene, clone size, V gene, CDR3 protein, CDR3 DNA. A D gene is named only where the DNA matches it firmly. Clone size is given for some rows only: seen once, a few or many times, or a class if the clone is expanded.

>TRBJ2-2|-|-|TRBV3-1/TRBV3-2
CASSQGTGELFF
TGTGCCAGCAGCCAAGGCACCGGGGAGCTGTTTTTT
>TRBJ1-5|TRBD1|-|TRBV19
CASTTGQANQPQHF
TGTGCCAGTACTACAGGACAGGCCAATCAGCCCCAGCATTTT
>TRBJ2-7|-|-|TRBV28
CASSSTGRDEQYF
TGTGCCAGCAGCTCCACAGGGAGGGACGAGCAGTACTTC
>TRBJ2-7|-|-|TRBV11-2
CASRLQGISYEQYF
TGTGCCAGCAGACTTCAGGGGATCTCCTACGAGCAGTACTTC
>TRBJ1-1|TRBD1|-|TRBV11-2
CASSRQGAGEVFF
TGTGCCAGCAGCCGACAGGGGGCGGGGGAAGTTTTCTTT
>TRBJ1-3|-|-|TRBV5-4
CASSLHRRENTIYF
TGTGCCAGCAGCTTACACCGCAGGGAGAACACCATATATTTT
>TRBJ2-2|-|-|TRBV18
CASSADEIGELFF
TGTGCCAGCTCCGCCGACGAAATCGGGGAGCTGTTTTTT
>TRBJ2-5|-|-|TRBV6-1
CASSELGGGYF
TGTGCCAGCAGTGAGCTCGGGGGTGGGTACTTC
>TRBJ2-1|-|-|TRBV7-2
CASSLTGASDEQFF
TGTGCCAGCAGCTTGACGGGGGCCTCGGATGAGCAGTTCTTC
>TRBJ2-7|TRBD2|-|TRBV6-1
CASSEISSGTYEQYF
TGTGCCAGCAGTGAAATATCTAGCGGAACCTACGAGCAGTATTTC
>TRBJ1-2|-|-|TRBV19
CASSRGNLDGYTF
TGTGCCAGTAGTCGAGGTAATCTGGATGGCTACACCTTC
>TRBJ2-3|-|-|TRBV11-2
CASSSRTGTDTQYF
TGTGCCAGCAGCTCTAGGACAGGCACAGATACGCAGTATTTT
>TRBJ2-1|TRBD1|-|TRBV6-5
CASSYSRTGAPNEQFF
TGTGCCAGCAGTTACTCGAGGACAGGGGCACCGAATGAGCAGTTCTTC
>TRBJ1-5|-|-|TRBV11-2
CASSLTGYNQPQHF
TGTGCCAGCAGCTTGACAGGTTATAATCAGCCCCAGCATTTT
>TRBJ2-2|-|once|TRBV5-1
CASSYSRSDTGELFF
TGCGCCAGCAGCTACTCCAGGTCGGACACCGGGGAGCTGTTTTTT
>TRBJ2-2|-|-|TRBV10-3
CATRRQGGKTGELFF
TGTGCCACCCGGCGACAGGGAGGGAAAACCGGGGAGCTGTTTTTT
>TRBJ1-4|-|-|TRBV7-8
CASRATGGESEKLFF
TGTGCCAGCAGGGCCACGGGGGGCGAAAGTGAAAAACTGTTTTTT
>TRBJ1-1|TRBD1|-|TRBV18
CASSLLDRENTEAFF
TGTGCCAGCTCCTTATTGGACAGGGAGAACACTGAAGCTTTCTTT
>TRBJ2-5|-|-|TRBV5-4
CASSRPDSYQETQYF
TGTGCCAGCAGCCGACCGGACAGCTACCAAGAGACCCAGTACTTC
>TRBJ1-3|-|-|TRBV5-4
CASSKKAGAGNTIYF
TGTGCCAGCAGCAAAAAAGCAGGGGCTGGAAACACCATATATTTT
>TRBJ2-1|TRBD1|-|TRBV30
CAWSGGQPGWDEQFF
TGTGCCTGGAGTGGGGGACAGCCAGGGTGGGATGAGCAGTTCTTC
>TRBJ2-2|TRBD1|-|TRBV7-3
CASSLVAGQGLSGELFF
TGTGCCAGCAGCTTGGTTGCAGGACAGGGTCTCTCCGGGGAGCTGTTTTTT
>TRBJ2-3|TRBD2|few|TRBV6-5
CASSTSGGARDTQYF
TGTGCCAGCAGTACTAGCGGGGGGGCCCGTGATACGCAGTATTTT
>TRBJ2-1|-|once|TRBV9
CASSGGGGASSYNEQFF
TGTGCCAGCAGCGGGGGAGGGGGCGCGAGCTCCTACAATGAGCAGTTCTTC
>TRBJ1-1|-|-|TRBV27
CASSLARNTEAFF
TGTGCCAGCAGTTTAGCACGGAACACTGAAGCTTTCTTT
>TRBJ2-3|TRBD2|-|TRBV30
CACIAGGSTDTQYF
TGTGCCTGTATAGCGGGGGGGAGCACAGATACGCAGTATTTT
>TRBJ2-2|-|-|TRBV3-1/TRBV3-2
CASSQDARGSWELFF
TGTGCCAGCAGCCAAGATGCCAGGGGCAGCTGGGAGCTGTTTTTT
>TRBJ2-5|-|-|TRBV10-3
CAIAGAQQTQYF
TGTGCCATCGCCGGGGCCCAACAGACCCAGTACTTC
>TRBJ2-3|TRBD2|-|TRBV3-1/TRBV3-2
CASSRDYTDTQYF
TGTGCCAGCAGCCGGGACTACACAGATACGCAGTATTTT
>TRBJ2-3|-|-|TRBV30
CAWSVKGTDTQYF
TGTGCCTGGAGTGTGAAGGGAACAGATACGCAGTATTTT
>TRBJ2-7|TRBD1|-|TRBV5-6
CASSYRGRYEQYF
TGTGCCAGCAGCTACAGGGGGAGGTACGAGCAGTACTTC
>TRBJ2-1|TRBD2|-|TRBV9
CASSEFGGALDEQFF
TGTGCCAGCAGCGAATTCGGGGGGGCCCTCGATGAGCAGTTCTTC
>TRBJ1-2|TRBD1|few|TRBV11-3
CASSYMDRDRSSYTF
TGTGCCAGCAGCTATATGGACAGGGACCGCAGTAGCTACACCTTC
>TRBJ1-2|-|-|TRBV20-1
CSARGGYTF
TGCAGTGCCAGGGGTGGCTACACCTTC
>TRBJ2-4|-|-|TRBV11-2
CASSSWAGGGQKYF
TGTGCCAGCAGCTCCTGGGCAGGGGGGGGACAGAAGTACTTC
>TRBJ2-3|TRBD2|few|TRBV5-1
CASTRGGSTDTQYF
TGCGCCAGCACCCGCGGGGGGAGCACAGATACGCAGTATTTT
>TRBJ1-3|-|-|TRBV9
CASSVGVGGSGNTIYF
TGTGCCAGCAGCGTAGGTGTTGGTGGCTCTGGAAACACCATATATTTT
>TRBJ2-3|TRBD2|-|TRBV6-2/TRBV6-3
CASSFGLADTDTQYF
TGTGCCAGCAGTTTTGGACTAGCGGACACAGATACGCAGTATTTT
>TRBJ1-5|-|-|TRBV19
CASSITRGTNRPQHF
TGTGCCAGTAGTATAACCCGGGGCACTAATCGGCCCCAGCATTTT
>TRBJ1-2|-|-|TRBV27
CASSQLGPNYGYTF
TGTGCCAGCAGCCAACTGGGGCCTAACTATGGCTACACCTTC
>TRBJ1-4|-|-|TRBV5-6
CASSPTGNEKLFF
TGTGCCAGCAGCCCAACCGGGAATGAAAAACTGTTTTTT
>TRBJ2-3|TRBD1|-|TRBV9
CASSVTGGAGTDTQYF
TGTGCCAGCAGCGTGACAGGGGGCGCAGGGACAGATACGCAGTATTTT
>TRBJ2-2|-|-|TRBV11-3
CASSLERFGENTGELFF
TGTGCCAGCAGCTTAGAAAGGTTCGGGGAAAACACCGGGGAGCTGTTTTTT
>TRBJ2-1|TRBD2|-|TRBV5-1
CASSLAPAGGGNEQFF
TGCGCCAGCAGCTTGGCCCCAGCGGGGGGAGGGAATGAGCAGTTCTTC
>TRBJ1-6|-|-|TRBV7-3
CASSFDGNSPLHF
TGTGCCAGCAGCTTCGACGGAAATTCACCCCTCCACTTT
>TRBJ2-3|-|-|TRBV7-8
CASGRTRGASLTDTQYF
TGTGCCAGCGGCAGAACCAGGGGGGCCAGCCTTACAGATACGCAGTATTTT
>TRBJ1-3|-|-|TRBV6-5
CASSPQGSGNTIYF
TGTGCCAGCTCCCCCCAGGGCTCTGGAAACACCATATATTTT
>TRBJ2-7|-|-|TRBV13
CASSLGREEQYF
TGTGCCAGCAGCTTAGGCCGGGAAGAGCAGTACTTC